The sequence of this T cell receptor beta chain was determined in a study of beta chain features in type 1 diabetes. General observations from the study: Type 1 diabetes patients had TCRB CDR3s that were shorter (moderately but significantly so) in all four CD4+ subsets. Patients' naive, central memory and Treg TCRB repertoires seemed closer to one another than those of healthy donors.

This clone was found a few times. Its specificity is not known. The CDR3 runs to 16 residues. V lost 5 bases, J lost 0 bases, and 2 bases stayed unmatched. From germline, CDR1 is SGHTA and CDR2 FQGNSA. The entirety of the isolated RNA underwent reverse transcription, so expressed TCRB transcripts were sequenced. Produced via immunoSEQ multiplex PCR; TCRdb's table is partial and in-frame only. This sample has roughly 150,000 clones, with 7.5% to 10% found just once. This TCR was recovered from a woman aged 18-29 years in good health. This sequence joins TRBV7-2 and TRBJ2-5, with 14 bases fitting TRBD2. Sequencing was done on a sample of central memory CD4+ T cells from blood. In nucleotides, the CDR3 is TGTGCCAGCAGCAAGGGACTAGCGGGGGACCAAGAGACCCAGTACTTC. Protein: CASSKGLAGDQETQYF.